This entry describes one T cell receptor beta chain. In the same sample, other DNA sequences code for this CDR3. The data were produced by immunoSEQ multiplex PCR, yet TCRdb's version contains in-frame clones alone and is incomplete. The profile covers under 850,000 clones, with 55% to 75% appearing a single time and less than 2% taken by the ten largest. These data come from a study of shared clonotypes between healthy human individuals. Germline V gives CDR1 LNHNV, CDR2 YYDKDF (reference sequence). The CDR3 runs to 15 residues. Deletions cut 0 bases from V and 3 bases from J, with 9 bases between. A CD45RA+ naive subset and a CD45RA-negative memory subset were split from CD4+ cells.

The sample consisted of memory CD4+ T cells sorted from blood. Subset: CD45RA-negative fraction. This receptor was taken from a woman aged 25 to 45 in good health. The V gene is TRBV15, the J gene TRBJ2-1, with D maybe TRBD2 (6 bases). CDR3 loop: CATSRDVGSYNEQFF. CDR3 coding DNA: TGTGCCACCAGCAGAGATGTCGGGAGCTACAATGAGCAGTTCTTC.